The next 26 T cell receptor beta chains were all read from a single sample in a study of T cell responses to AZD1222 COVID-19 vaccine. Generated by immunoSEQ multiplex PCR, the TCRdb table keeps only in-frame clones and is missing some. The sample has 150,000 or so clones; roughly 90% are singletons. Sequenced material: peripheral blood, taken on day 0 of MenACWY control vaccination. These TCRs come from an adult in good health.

The chain carries TRBV28 and TRBJ2-3; a possible D gene is TRBD2 (6 bases). The CDR3 sequence is 15 residues long. Deletions cut 3 bases from V and 3 bases from J, with 13 bases between. Germline V CDR1 and CDR2: MDHEN, SYDVKM. CDR3 coding DNA: TGTGCCAGCAGTTTCTCACGGGAGTGGACAGATACGCAGTATTTT. This codes for CASSFSREWTDTQYF. The full variable domain, with the rest looked up from reference TRBV28 and TRBJ2-3, is DVKVTQSSRYLVKRTGEKVFLECVQDMDHENMFWYRQDPGLGLRLIYFSYDVKMKEKGDIPEGYSVSREKKERFSLILESASTNQTSMYLCASSFSREWTDTQYFGPGTRLTVL.

This chain connects TRBV11-2 to TRBJ1-1; D possibly corresponds to TRBD1 (5 bases). With 5 bases removed from V and 4 bases from J, the gap between germline ends came to 14 bases. Germline V gives CDR1 SGHAT, CDR2 FQNNGV. This CDR3 comprises 14 residues. CDR3 protein: CASSPGMGGTEAFF. The CDR3 coding sequence is TGTGCCAGCAGCCCGGGGATGGGGGGCACTGAAGCTTTCTTT. The full variable domain, with the rest looked up from reference TRBV11-2 and TRBJ1-1, is EAGVAQSPRYKIIEKRQSVAFWCNPISGHATLYWYQQILGQGPKLLIQFQNNGVVDDSQLPKDRFSAERLKGVDSTLKIQPAKLEDSAVYLCASSPGMGGTEAFFGQGTRLTVV.

This clone was found once. The chain has TRBV9 and TRBJ2-2, with D unresolved. Germline CDR1 SGDLS, CDR2 YYNGEE. This CDR3 contains 14 residues. Trimming stripped 4 bases from V and 3 bases from J, with 10 bases between. DNA of the CDR3: TGTGCCAGCAGCAAAGAAACAGACACCGGGGAGCTGTTTTTT. It specifies CASSKETDTGELFF.

The chain is built from TRBV20-1 and TRBJ1-1; D unclear. The CDR3 is 13 residues long. Trimming cost V 3 bases and J 0 bases, with 8 bases left between them. Germline V gives CDR1 DFQATT, CDR2 SNEGSKA (reference sequence). DNA for the CDR3: TGCAGTGCTAGTCGGGGAGTGAACACTGAAGCTTTCTTT. Translating gives CSASRGVNTEAFF.

This chain connects TRBV5-5 to TRBJ1-4, with D hard to call. The CDR3 spans 12 residues. Per germline, CDR1 SGHKS and CDR2 YYEKEE (reference sequence). V lost 4 bases, J lost 7 bases, and 8 bases lay in between. In DNA, the CDR3 is TGTGCCAGCAGCAGGGAAGGTGAAAAACTGTTTTTT. Encoded protein: CASSREGEKLFF.

This clone appeared a single time. The chain couples TRBV9 to TRBJ1-6; weak D call: TRBD1 (5 bases). Germline-derived CDR1 and CDR2 are SGDLS and YYNGEE. This CDR3 has 17 residues. V lost 0 bases, J lost 4 bases, and 14 bases lay in between. CDR3 nucleotides: TGTGCCAGCAGCGTAGAGGGGTCAGGGCTGTATAATTCACCCCTCCACTTT. Translating gives CASSVEGSGLYNSPLHF.

V gene TRBV19 combines with J gene TRBJ2-1; 7 nucleotides match TRBD1. The length of the CDR3 is 14 residues. Germline assignment: CDR1 LNHDA and CDR2 SQIVND (reference sequence). V gave up 7 bases and J gave up 8 bases; unmatched junction bases: 11. The CDR3 DNA follows: TGTGCCAGTACCGCACAGGGGAGTGGGGATGAGCAGTTCTTC. This codes for CASTAQGSGDEQFF.

The chain is built from TRBV14 and TRBJ2-7; D not certain. This CDR3 spans 15 amino acids. V shed 2 bases and J shed 3 bases, with 14 bases lying between them. Germline lookup yields CDR1 SGHDN and CDR2 FVKESK. CDR3 loop: CASSQISRASYEQYF. CDR3 bases: TGTGCCAGCAGCCAAATCAGTAGGGCGAGCTACGAGCAGTACTTC.

The chain links TRBV6-2 or TRBV6-3 to TRBJ1-2; the D gene is possibly TRBD1 (6 bases). This CDR3 is built from 11 residues. With 5 bases removed from V and 13 bases from J, the gap between germline ends came to 14 bases. The germline CDR1 and CDR2 sequences are MNHEY and SVGEGT. DNA of the CDR3: TGTGCCAGCAGTAATGGACAGACCGGCACCTTC. Translation: CASSNGQTGTF.

This chain links TRBV6-2 or TRBV6-3 with TRBJ2-1; D is uncertain. The germline V gene encodes CDR1 MNHEY and CDR2 SVGEGT. Trimming pared 2 bases from V and 8 bases from J, leaving 7 bases between. The CDR3 length is 12 residues. The CDR3 region is CASSYRGDEQFF. In nucleotides, the CDR3 is TGTGCCAGCAGTTACCGCGGCGATGAGCAGTTCTTC.

CDR3 nucleotides: TGTGCCATCAGTGCCGGGACAGGAAGCTCCTACGAGCAGTACGTC. Protein sequence: CAISAGTGSSYEQYV. V usage is TRBV10-3 and J usage is TRBJ2-7; 8 bases are shared with TRBD1. Trimming removed 4 bases from V and 0 bases from J; junction bases left unmatched: 5. This CDR3 has 15 residues. Per the germline V gene, CDR1 is ENHRY and CDR2 is SYGVKD.

This clone is a singleton in its sample. The chain uses TRBV2 and TRBJ2-7, with D possibly being TRBD1 (5 bases). V was trimmed by 8 bases and J by 0 bases, leaving 11 bases between them. Germline CDR1 SNHLY, CDR2 FYNNEI. The CDR3 runs to 13 residues. CDR3 sequence reads: CASQGVSSYEQYV. CDR3 DNA: TGTGCCAGCCAGGGTGTGAGCTCCTACGAGCAGTACGTC.

This clone was seen only a few times. The chain carries TRBV28 and TRBJ2-7, with 13 nucleotides matching TRBD2. CDR3 size: 16 residues. J was trimmed by 0 bases and V by 6 bases; bases with no gene match: 5. CDR1 and CDR2 (germline): MDHEN, SYDVKM. The CDR3 spells CASSPTSGRASYEQYF. The CDR3 region has the DNA TGTGCCAGCAGCCCAACTAGCGGGAGGGCCTCCTACGAGCAGTACTTC.

The genes are TRBV10-3 and TRBJ1-4; D call uncertain. The germline gives CDR1 ENHRY, CDR2 SYGVKD. CDR3 length: 12 residues. Trimming pared 6 bases from V and 3 bases from J, leaving 5 bases between. The CDR3 spells CAISTANEKLFF. For the CDR3, the DNA is TGTGCCATCAGCACAGCTAATGAAAAACTGTTTTTT.

V is TRBV7-9 and J is TRBJ2-3, with 7 bases fitting TRBD1. The CDR3 is 16 residues long. Germline values: CDR1 SEHNR, CDR2 FQNEAQ (reference sequence). J was trimmed by 2 bases and V by 5 bases; bases with no gene match: 10. CDR3 nucleotide sequence: TGTGCCAGCAGCGACTCGGGGAAGGGGGCCACAGATACGCAGTATTTT. This translates into CASSDSGKGATDTQYF.

This rearrangement joins TRBV7-2 to TRBJ1-4; 9 bases fit TRBD1. V gave up 3 bases and J gave up 2 bases; unmatched junction bases: 1. This CDR3 is 15 amino acids long. CDR1 and CDR2 (germline): SGHTA, FQGNSA. The CDR3 loop is CASSFDRGTNEKLFF. As DNA, the CDR3 is TGTGCCAGCAGCTTTGACAGGGGGACTAATGAAAAACTGTTTTTT. Full variable domain (outside the CDR3, taken from reference TRBV7-2 and TRBJ1-4): GAGVSQSPSNKVTEKGKDVELRCDPISGHTALYWYRQSLGQGLEFLIYFQGNSAPDKSGLPSDRFSAERTGGSVSTLTIQRTQQEDSAVYLCASSFDRGTNEKLFFGSGTQLSVL.

This chain joins TRBV5-1 and TRBJ1-2, with D tentatively TRBD1 (5 bases). V was pared by 0 bases and J by 4 bases, with 10 bases between. This CDR3 has 14 residues. The V gene's germline CDR1 is SGHRS and CDR2 YFSETQ. DNA for the CDR3: TGCGCCAGCAGCTTGGAAGGGACCTTCTATGGCTACACCTTC. This encodes CASSLEGTFYGYTF.

The chain has TRBV5-1 and TRBJ2-1; weak D call: TRBD2 (5 bases). V was cut by 4 bases and J by 7 bases, with 15 bases left in between. The CDR3 totals 14 residues. CDR1 and CDR2 from the germline V gene are SGHRS and YFSETQ. CDR3 protein: CASSLTTGVNEQFF. CDR3 coding DNA: TGCGCCAGCAGCCTTACAACCGGGGTAAATGAGCAGTTCTTC. The full variable domain, rest sourced from reference TRBV5-1 and TRBJ2-1, is KAGVTQTPRYLIKTRGQQVTLSCSPISGHRSVSWYQQTPGQGLQFLFEYFSETQRNKGNFPGRFSGRQFSNSRSEMNVSTLELGDSALYLCASSLTTGVNEQFFGPGTRLTVL.

The chain uses TRBV28 and TRBJ1-2; D is perhaps TRBD1 (6 bases). Germline V gene sequence: CDR1 MDHEN, CDR2 SYDVKM. CDR3 size: 13 residues. Trimming took off 10 bases at V and 3 bases at J, with 15 bases between the two ends. CDR3 protein: CATSGGGDYGYTF. The CDR3 nucleotides are TGTGCCACCTCGGGGGGGGGCGACTATGGCTACACCTTC.

The chain is built from TRBV20-1 and TRBJ1-5; 7 bases agree with TRBD1. Germline lookup yields CDR1 DFQATT and CDR2 SNEGSKA (reference sequence). Trimming at V came to 3 bases and at J to 5 bases, leaving 7 bases not matched to a gene. The CDR3 contains 14 residues. CDR3 nucleotide sequence: TGCAGTGCTAGTGTCGGGGACAGAGATCAGCCCCAGCATTTT. Encoded protein: CSASVGDRDQPQHF.

The table lists this clone with many counts. This chain links TRBV4-2 with TRBJ2-3; D not resolved. CDR3 length equals 14 residues. In germline, CDR1 is LGHNA, CDR2 YNFKEQ. V lost 5 bases and J lost 0, with 9 bases in between. CDR3 nucleotide sequence: TGTGCCAGCAGCTCCGTCGGAAGCACAGATACGCAGTATTTT. Translation: CASSSVGSTDTQYF.

The genes are TRBV5-1 and TRBJ2-3; 9 bases agree with TRBD1. The CDR3 totals 15 residues. J gave up 2 bases and V 2 bases, and 3 bases lay outside the gene matches. The germline CDR1 and CDR2 sequences are SGHRS and YFSETQ. The CDR3 here is CASSLGQGLTDTQYF. CDR3 in DNA: TGCGCCAGCAGCTTAGGACAGGGGCTCACAGATACGCAGTATTTT.

This clone was counted only a few times. This sequence joins TRBV6-5 and TRBJ2-7; either TRBD1 or TRBD2 may fit D (5 bases each). This CDR3 comprises 14 residues. Germline assignment: CDR1 MNHEY and CDR2 SVGAGI. V was clipped by 2 bases and J by 0 bases, with 8 bases between them. CDR3 loop: CASSYGDGSYEQYV. The DNA for the CDR3 is TGTGCCAGCAGTTACGGGGACGGCTCCTACGAGCAGTACGTC.

J is TRBJ1-3 and V is TRBV29-1, with 7 bases that match TRBD1. The CDR3 runs to 14 residues. V lost 7 bases, J lost 3 bases, and 9 bases stayed unmatched. Germline CDR1 SQVTM, CDR2 ANQGSEA. The CDR3 coding sequence is TGCAGCGCCGTAGGGGGCATCAGTGGAAACACCATATATTTT. Translation: CSAVGGISGNTIYF.

The J gene is TRBJ2-3, the V gene TRBV19, with D possibly TRBD2 on 6 matching bases. Trimming left V 2 bases short and J 4 bases short, with 19 bases between. Germline loops: CDR1 LNHDA, CDR2 SQIVND (reference sequence). There are 17 residues in the CDR3. CDR3 sequence: CASSILQGLLGADTQYF. The DNA of the CDR3 is TGTGCCAGTAGTATACTCCAGGGACTCCTTGGGGCAGATACGCAGTATTTT.

The CDR3 loop is CASSVDSAFNEKLFF. As DNA, the CDR3 is TGTGCCAGTAGTGTTGACAGCGCATTTAATGAAAAACTGTTTTTT. The gene calls are TRBV19 and TRBJ1-4; D may be TRBD1 (5 bases). The germline V and J ends were trimmed by 5 bases and 4 bases, with 14 bases remaining between them. Per germline, CDR1 LNHDA and CDR2 SQIVND (reference sequence). The CDR3 loop spans 15 amino acids.